This entry lists 11 T cell receptor beta chains sequenced from one sample in a study of Graves' ophthalmopathy and Graves' hyperthyroidism. Beta-chain TCR CDR3 regions were amplified from RNA transcripts. The workflow started with a first-round RT-PCR run with HTBI primers and then moved on to a second-round multiplex PCR. MiXCR, run by TCRdb on the multiplex PCR reads, gives a single entry per CDR3 protein. The sample records approximately 1.2 million distinct CDR3 sequences, about 35% being singletons. The sequenced material came from peripheral blood or thyroid tissue (not recorded which). These receptors were collected from an adult man with Graves' hyperthyroidism.

This clonotype was found many times. The chain carries TRBV20-1 and TRBJ1-5; 10 bases line up with TRBD1. Germline V gives CDR1 DFQATT, CDR2 SNEGSKA (reference sequence). This CDR3 has 13 amino acids. Losses at the gene ends were 5 bases for V and 7 bases for J; bases not matched to a gene: 5. The CDR3 here is CSAGQGVRQPQHF. The CDR3 bases are TGCAGTGCTGGACAGGGGGTCCGACAGCCCCAGCATTTT.

Of note for this clonotype: This may be a read error: a much more frequent sequence differs by one nucleotide. This chain uses TRBV28 with TRBJ1-5; D call uncertain. The CDR3 loop spans 13 amino acids. CDR1 is MDHEN and CDR2 is SYDVKM in the germline V gene. V lost 7 bases and J 3 bases, leaving 10 bases between the germline ends. CDR3 coding DNA: TGTGCCAGCACGACGGGGATCAATCAGCCCCAGCATTTT. This codes for CASTTGINQPQHF.

This clonotype was detected a few times. The rearrangement joins TRBV20-1 to TRBJ2-5; D is uncertain. Trimming cost V 8 bases and J 2 bases, with 18 bases left between them. Germline V lookup: CDR1 DFQATT, CDR2 SNEGSKA (reference sequence). CDR3 size: 14 residues. Written as DNA, the CDR3 is TGCAGTTACTCGAAGGCCCCAGGACAAGAGACCCAGTACTTC. This codes for CSYSKAPGQETQYF.

V is TRBV6-5 and J is TRBJ2-7, with D tentatively TRBD1 (6 bases). The length of the CDR3 is 13 residues. V was pared by 6 bases and J by 4 bases, with 13 bases between. Germline V CDR1 and CDR2: MNHEY, SVGAGI. CDR3 amino acids: CASSSWDIYEQYF. The DNA of the CDR3 is TGTGCCAGCAGCAGCTGGGACATTTACGAGCAGTACTTC.

In this sample, this clonotype turned up many times. This chain uses TRBV7-6 with TRBJ2-5, with a possible D match to TRBD2 (7 bases). V was pared by 5 bases and J by 5 bases, with 18 bases between. Germline CDR1 reads SGHVS; CDR2 reads FNYEAQ. CDR3 length equals 15 residues. The CDR3 loop reads CASSPGAGEGETQYF. DNA of the CDR3: TGTGCCAGCAGCCCGGGGGCCGGGGAGGGCGAGACCCAGTACTTC.

A single count supports this clonotype. Possible read error: a much larger clone is one base away. V gene TRBV7-9 combines with J gene TRBJ2-7; TRBD1 agrees at 12 bases. The CDR3 is made up of 19 amino acids. V gave up 4 bases and J gave up 5 bases; unmatched junction bases: 18. Germline assignment: CDR1 SEHNR and CDR2 FQNEAQ (reference sequence). DNA of the CDR3: TGTGCCAGCAGCTCCCGAGCGTCGGGACAGGGGGCCGCGTCCCACGAGCAGTACTTC. Encoded protein: CASSSRASGQGAASHEQYF.

The CDR3 DNA follows: TGCAGTGCTAGAGAGAAGGGGGGGCTCGCTAACTATGGCTACACCTTC. It codes for CSAREKGGLANYGYTF. The rearrangement joins TRBV20-1 to TRBJ1-2; D might be TRBD1 (6 bases). Trimming cost V 0 bases and J 0 bases, with 14 bases left between them. Germline V gene lookup returns CDR1 DFQATT and CDR2 SNEGSKA (reference sequence). CDR3 size: 16 residues.

This clonotype was detected only a few times. The chain couples TRBV7-8 to TRBJ2-2; unclear D gene. Trimming took off 5 bases at V and 1 base at J, with 14 bases between the two ends. The V gene's germline CDR1 is SGHVS and CDR2 FQNEAQ. CDR3 length: 16 residues. CDR3 amino acids: CASSPVYPRNTGELFF. The DNA for the CDR3 is TGTGCCAGCAGCCCAGTCTATCCGAGGAACACCGGGGAGCTGTTTTTT.

This sequence joins TRBV6-1 and TRBJ1-4, with D uncertain. The germline V gene encodes CDR1 MNHNS and CDR2 SASEGT. Trimming removed 0 bases from V and 6 bases from J, with 2 bases in between. The CDR3 loop spans 12 amino acids. The CDR3: CASSEAYEKLFF. CDR3 DNA sequence: TGTGCCAGCAGTGAAGCGTATGAAAAACTGTTTTTT.

This sequence joins TRBV19 and TRBJ2-3, with D possibly TRBD2 on 5 matching bases. The CDR3 sequence is 15 residues long. The V gene's germline CDR1 is LNHDA and CDR2 SQIVND (reference sequence). Trimming left V 2 bases short and J 1 base short, with 10 bases between. The CDR3 loop is CASSINWRGTDTQYF. The CDR3 bases are TGTGCCAGTAGTATAAACTGGCGGGGCACAGATACGCAGTATTTT.

This chain joins TRBV15 and TRBJ1-2, with TRBD1 identical over 8 bases. The trim removed 3 bases at V and 8 bases at J, leaving 5 bases unmatched. This CDR3 region has 13 residues. CDR1 and CDR2 from the germline V gene are LNHNV and YYDKDF (reference sequence). CDR3 region: CATSRPGQEGYTF. The CDR3 bases are TGTGCCACCAGCAGGCCGGGACAGGAGGGCTACACCTTC. Supplemented by reference TRBV15 and TRBJ1-2, the full variable domain reads DAMVIQNPRYQVTQFGKPVTLSCSQTLNHNVMYWYQQKSSQAPKLLFHYYDKDFNNEADTPDNFQSRRPNTSFCFLDIRSPGLGDTAMYLCATSRPGQEGYTFGSGTRLTVV.